This T cell receptor beta chain was recorded in a study of T cells after posttransplantation cyclophosphamide. CDR1 is SGDLS and CDR2 is YYNGEE in the germline V gene. The V and J ends lost 0 bases and 6 bases respectively, with 15 bases between them. The CDR3 loop spans 16 amino acids. General study findings and limits: Blood and skin or GI T cell repertoires showed limited TRB overlap.

The naive gate required viable CD3+CD4+ or CD3+CD8+ cells with CCR7+CD45RA+CD45RO-CD95-CD27+CD28+ phenotype. Assay: immunoSEQ multiplex PCR; the TCRdb copy retains only in-frame clones and omits some. Of around 20,000 clones listed, 95% to 98% are singletons. A remark on this clone: Antigen unknown.

The sequenced material came from naive CD4+ T cells sorted from PBMCs. The TCR originated in a man aged 50-60 years in good health, CMV-negative, and a related stem cell transplant donor. V gene TRBV9 combines with J gene TRBJ2-2, with D perhaps matching TRBD2 (6 bases). The CDR3 nucleotides are TGTGCCAGCAGCGTAGCTATGGGCGGAGGGGCCGGGGAGCTGTTTTTT. Protein: CASSVAMGGGAGELFF.